The present entry profiles one TCR beta chain with its context. The antigen is not known. The data are from a study of cytomegalovirus exposure and HLA in healthy donors. Study in general: Of the donors genotyped, about 410 in all, around 76% fell in the Caucasian-associated ancestry cluster.

The PCR used 60 Vbeta and 13 Jbeta primers. Generated by immunoSEQ multiplex PCR, the TCRdb table keeps only in-frame clones and is missing some. The sample includes around 210,000 clones, around four fifths seen only once; the top ten take 2.7%. The CDR3 consists of 15 residues. CDR1 and CDR2 (germline): SGDLS, YYNGEE. The V end lost 4 bases, the J end lost 6 bases, and 19 bases lay between the germline ends. Despite likely unrecorded immune exposures, the donors were nominally healthy at the time of sampling. Broader study findings: Later, an analysis showed that TCR beta chains associated with HLA were more clonally expanded than others that were equally common. Most CMV-associated TCR beta chains were later found to appear HLA-restricted.

Specimen: PBMCs. This TCR was recovered from a woman between 40 and 55 years old in good health and CMV-seronegative. The gene calls are TRBV9 and TRBJ1-1, with no clear D. In nucleotides, the CDR3 is TGTGCCAGCAGCAAGACCAGCGTGAGGGTCGCTGAAGCTTTCTTT. This translates into CASSKTSVRVAEAFF. Drawing the rest from reference TRBV9 and TRBJ1-1, the complete variable domain is DSGVTQTPKHLITATGQRVTLRCSPRSGDLSVYWYQQSLDQGLQFLIQYYNGEERAKGNILERFSAQQFPDLHSELNLSSLELGDSALYFCASSKTSVRVAEAFFGQGTRLTVV.